This TCR beta chain emerged from a study of post-analysis software for immune sequencing data. Points on this clonotype: Its antigen is not known.

The CDR3 spans 14 residues. The ends were cut back, 3 bases at V and 1 base at J, with 9 bases in the middle. Unique molecular identifiers were present in the TCR beta cDNA libraries. TCRdb reanalysed the PCR reads using MiXCR and keeps one entry per CDR3 protein. The sample yields a few hundred thousand distinct CDR3 sequences, 30% to 40% seen once. Study-wide results and caveats: Comparison of patients with controls showed 4 to 6 TRBV segments more frequent in patients, TRBV5-6, TRBV5-1 and TRBV20-1 among them.

Sequences were obtained from blood. This TCR was recovered from a girl aged 2 to 10 with multiple sclerosis. This rearrangement joins TRBV12-3 or TRBV12-4 to TRBJ1-1, with D uncertain. The CDR3 region is CASSLRLRNTEAFF. The DNA of the CDR3 is TGTGCCAGCAGTTTGAGACTTAGGAACACTGAAGCTTTCTTT.